The 2 T cell receptor beta chains given below trace back to one sample, sequenced in a study of blood T cell repertoires in COVID-19. Measured with immunoSEQ multiplex PCR; TCRdb has only the in-frame clones, and not every one. The sample includes around 300,000 clones, more than 75% of them seen just once. The sample comprised peripheral blood. Every receptor here comes from a woman in her twenties or thirties who had recovered from COVID-19.

This clone has more than one count but fewer than ten. The V call is TRBV4-2, the J call TRBJ1-1; maybe TRBD1 (6 bases). There are 14 residues in the CDR3. The V gene lost 0 bases and the J gene lost 7 bases, with 12 bases spanning the gap. Per germline, CDR1 LGHNA and CDR2 YNFKEQ. CDR3 region: CASSQELRQVEAFF. In nucleotides, the CDR3 is TGTGCCAGCAGCCAAGAGCTCAGACAGGTTGAAGCTTTCTTT.

The rearrangement joins TRBV18 to TRBJ1-1; D call uncertain. Germline V gives CDR1 KGHSH, CDR2 LQKENI. This CDR3 contains 14 residues. Trimming cost V 4 bases and J 4 bases, with 13 bases left between them. This CDR3 reads CASSLADSGTEAFF. The CDR3 DNA reads as TGTGCCAGCTCACTGGCGGATTCGGGCACTGAAGCTTTCTTT.